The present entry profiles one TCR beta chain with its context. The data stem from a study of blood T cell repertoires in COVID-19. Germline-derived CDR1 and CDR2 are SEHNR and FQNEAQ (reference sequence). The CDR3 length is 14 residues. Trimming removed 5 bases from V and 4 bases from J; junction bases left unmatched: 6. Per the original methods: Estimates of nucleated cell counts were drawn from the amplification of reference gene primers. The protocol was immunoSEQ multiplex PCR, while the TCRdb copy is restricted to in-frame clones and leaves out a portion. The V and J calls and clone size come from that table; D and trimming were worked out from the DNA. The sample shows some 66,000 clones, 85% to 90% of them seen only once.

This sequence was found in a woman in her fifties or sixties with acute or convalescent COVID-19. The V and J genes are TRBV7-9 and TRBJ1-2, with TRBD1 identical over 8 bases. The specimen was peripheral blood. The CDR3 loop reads CASSPGQVSYGYTF. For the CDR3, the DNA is TGTGCCAGCAGCCCGGGACAGGTCAGCTATGGCTACACCTTC.